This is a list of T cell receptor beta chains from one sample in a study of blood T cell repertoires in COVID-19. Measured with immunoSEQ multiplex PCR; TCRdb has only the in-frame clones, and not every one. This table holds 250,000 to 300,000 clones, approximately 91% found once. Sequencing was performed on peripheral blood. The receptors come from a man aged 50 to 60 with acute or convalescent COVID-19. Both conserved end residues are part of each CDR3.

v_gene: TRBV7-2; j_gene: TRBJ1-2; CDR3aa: CASSPGESYGYTF
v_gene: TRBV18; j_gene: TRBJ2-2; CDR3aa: CASSLRGATNTGELFF
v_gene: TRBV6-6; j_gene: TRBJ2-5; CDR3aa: CASSNRTQYF
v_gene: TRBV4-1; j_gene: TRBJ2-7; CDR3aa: CASSQRSQGGDQQYF
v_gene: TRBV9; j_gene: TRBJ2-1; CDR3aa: CASSVSGGNYNEQFF
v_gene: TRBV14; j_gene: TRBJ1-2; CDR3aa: CASSQGGGYTF
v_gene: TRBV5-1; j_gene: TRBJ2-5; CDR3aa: CASSQLDSQETQYF
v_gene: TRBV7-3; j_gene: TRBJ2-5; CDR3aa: CASSPTSGETQYF
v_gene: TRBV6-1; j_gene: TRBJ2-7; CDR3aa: CASSENSLRKSTGPNFVRYF
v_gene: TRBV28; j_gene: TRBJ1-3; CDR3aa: CASSPGGSSGNTIYF
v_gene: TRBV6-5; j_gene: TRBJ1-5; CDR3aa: CASSFAKDRPQHF
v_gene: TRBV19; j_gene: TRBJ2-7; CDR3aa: CASSPGTSGLVVQYF
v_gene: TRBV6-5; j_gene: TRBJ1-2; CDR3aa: CASSQGRGGYGYTF
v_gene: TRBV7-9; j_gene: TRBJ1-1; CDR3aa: CASSLAGRGQNTEAFF